This T cell receptor beta chain was captured by sequencing in a study of blood T cell repertoires in COVID-19 (dated by TCRdb to the early 2020s). Turning to the overall study: Samples from collaborators originated in the United States, Italy and Spain and spanned both the acute and convalescent phases of COVID-19. A de-identified subject ID, COVID-19 status, age in years and sex were almost always included in the sample metadata. The samples were drawn from the first 160 participants of the ongoing ImmuneRACE study and from over a thousand subjects provided by 6 global collaborators. Where available, HLA class I and class II types were taken from metadata supplied by the sample provider and were not determined by assay-based typing. Subjects who had been exposed to COVID-19, were actively infected with it, or had recovered from it provided the deeply sampled blood TCRbeta repertoires that made up the dataset. The material from the prospective study consisted of cDNA or gDNA derived from T cells, B-cell-depleted T cells, or PBMCs. The repertoires were released in a freely available public database meant as a resource for research on the immune response to SARS-CoV-2. General findings and caveats noted by the study authors: How much clinical and demographic metadata was included differed by source and by participant, and the metadata was provided uncurated.

With respect to this clone: It lacks a known antigen. Per-base quality was not reported, and no clone a single base away is much larger than it.

CDR3 length: 13 amino acids, cysteine to phenylalanine. Kept here is only the CDR3 DNA, which spans 39 bases and is read in frame from base 1. CDR1 and CDR2 are drawn from the germline V gene (reference sequence): MNHEY, SMNVEV. V sheds 6 bases and J sheds 8 bases, leaving 15 bases between their ends. Whole blood was collected in K2EDTA tubes by collaborating institutions according to the institutions' own protocols. For TCRbeta analysis, collaborators shipped samples in one of three forms: frozen whole blood, isolated PBMCs, or DNA extracted from either of those sample types. TCRbeta CDR3 regions were amplified from genomic DNA using the immunoSEQ Assay, a bias-controlled multiplex PCR. The authors' analysis ran thus. Within the assay, amplification of reference gene primers was used to estimate how many nucleated cells each sample contained. Sequence reads were collapsed and filtered to measure the absolute abundance of every unique TCRbeta CDR3 rearrangement. For each sample, productive Simpson clonality was calculated as the square root of Simpson's diversity index across productive rearrangements. TCRdb retrieved this table from immuneACCESS and kept in-frame rearrangements only. Not all clones are present; in checked studies, unresolved V genes account for under half, and no reason is known for the remainder. V and J calls and clone size are as listed in that table; D and trimming were resolved from the DNA. The sample data list about 47,000 clones, and around four fifths of these were observed just once. About 7.2% of the sample rests with the top ten.

This clonotype was sampled from a man aged 55-75 years with active COVID-19. The chain is assembled from TRBV27 and TRBJ2-3; the D gene is perhaps TRBD2, on 7 matching bases. Sequencing was done on a sample of peripheral blood. The CDR3 reads as follows: CASRRGGEATQYF. In nucleotides, the sequence is TGTGCCAGCAGACGAGGGGGGGAGGCTACGCAGTATTTT.